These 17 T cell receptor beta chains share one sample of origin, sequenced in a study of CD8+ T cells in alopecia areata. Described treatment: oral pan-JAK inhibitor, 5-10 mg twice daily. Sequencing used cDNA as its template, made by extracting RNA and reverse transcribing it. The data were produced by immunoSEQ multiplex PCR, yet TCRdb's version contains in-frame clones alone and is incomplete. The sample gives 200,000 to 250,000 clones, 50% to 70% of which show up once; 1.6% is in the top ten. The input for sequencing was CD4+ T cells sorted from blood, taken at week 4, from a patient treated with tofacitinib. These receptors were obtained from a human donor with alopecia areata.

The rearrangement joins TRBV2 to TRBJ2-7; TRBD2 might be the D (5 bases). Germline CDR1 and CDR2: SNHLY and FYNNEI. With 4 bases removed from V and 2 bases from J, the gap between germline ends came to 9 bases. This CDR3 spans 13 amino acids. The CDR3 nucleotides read TGTGCCAGCAGTGCCCCCGGGACCTACGAGCAGTACTTC. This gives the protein CASSAPGTYEQYF.

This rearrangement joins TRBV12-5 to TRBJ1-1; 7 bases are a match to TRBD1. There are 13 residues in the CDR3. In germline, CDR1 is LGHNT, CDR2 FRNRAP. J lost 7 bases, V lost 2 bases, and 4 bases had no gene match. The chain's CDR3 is CASGLRGTDEAFF. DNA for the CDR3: TGTGCTAGTGGTTTGCGGGGGACAGATGAAGCTTTCTTT.

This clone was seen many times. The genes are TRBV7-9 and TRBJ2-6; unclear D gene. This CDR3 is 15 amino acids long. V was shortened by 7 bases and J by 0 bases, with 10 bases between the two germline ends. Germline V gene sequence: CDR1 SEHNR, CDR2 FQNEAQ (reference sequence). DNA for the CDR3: TGTGCCAGCAAACTTGCTGGCTCTGGGGCCAACGTCCTGACTTTC. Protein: CASKLAGSGANVLTF.

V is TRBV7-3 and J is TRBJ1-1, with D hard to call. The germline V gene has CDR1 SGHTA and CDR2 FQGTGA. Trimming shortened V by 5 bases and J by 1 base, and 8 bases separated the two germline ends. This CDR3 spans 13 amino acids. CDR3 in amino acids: CASSRNRNTEAFF. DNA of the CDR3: TGTGCCAGCAGCCGAAATAGGAACACTGAAGCTTTCTTT.

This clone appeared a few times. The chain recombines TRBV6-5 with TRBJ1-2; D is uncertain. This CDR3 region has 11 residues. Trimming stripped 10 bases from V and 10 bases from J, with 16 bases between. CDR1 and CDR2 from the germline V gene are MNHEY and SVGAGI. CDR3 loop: CATYSPGLYTF. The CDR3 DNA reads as TGTGCCACATACAGCCCCGGGCTCTACACCTTC.

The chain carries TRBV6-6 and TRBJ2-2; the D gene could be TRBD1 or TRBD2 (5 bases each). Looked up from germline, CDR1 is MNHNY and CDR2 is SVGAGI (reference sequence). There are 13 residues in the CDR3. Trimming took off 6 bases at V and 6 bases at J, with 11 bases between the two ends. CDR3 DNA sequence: TGTGCCAGCAGGCCGAGGGGTCCCGGGGAGCTGTTTTTT. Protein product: CASRPRGPGELFF.

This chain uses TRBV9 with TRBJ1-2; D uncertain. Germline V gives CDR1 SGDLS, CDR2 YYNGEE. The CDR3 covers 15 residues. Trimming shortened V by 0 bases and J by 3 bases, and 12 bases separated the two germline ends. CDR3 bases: TGTGCCAGCAGCGTAGCTGAGGCAGATGACTATGGCTACACCTTC. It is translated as CASSVAEADDYGYTF.

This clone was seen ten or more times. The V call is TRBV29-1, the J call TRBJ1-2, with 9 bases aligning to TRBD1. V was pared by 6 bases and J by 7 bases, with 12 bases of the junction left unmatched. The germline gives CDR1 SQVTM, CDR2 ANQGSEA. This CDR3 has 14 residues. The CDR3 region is CSVRPPGQGLGYTF. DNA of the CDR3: TGCAGCGTGAGACCTCCGGGACAGGGACTTGGCTACACCTTC.

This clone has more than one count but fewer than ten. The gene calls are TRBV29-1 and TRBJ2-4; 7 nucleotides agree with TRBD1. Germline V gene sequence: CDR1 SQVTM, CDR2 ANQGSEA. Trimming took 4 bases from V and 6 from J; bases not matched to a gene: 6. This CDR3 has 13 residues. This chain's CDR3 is CSVGWTGGNIQYF. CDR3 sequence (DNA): TGCAGCGTTGGCTGGACAGGTGGAAACATTCAGTACTTC.

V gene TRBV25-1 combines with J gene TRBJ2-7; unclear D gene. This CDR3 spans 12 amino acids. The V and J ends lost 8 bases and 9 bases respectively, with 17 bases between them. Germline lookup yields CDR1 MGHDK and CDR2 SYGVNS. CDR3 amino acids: CASSLGPLVQYF. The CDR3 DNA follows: TGTGCCAGCTCTTTAGGACCCCTTGTGCAGTACTTC.

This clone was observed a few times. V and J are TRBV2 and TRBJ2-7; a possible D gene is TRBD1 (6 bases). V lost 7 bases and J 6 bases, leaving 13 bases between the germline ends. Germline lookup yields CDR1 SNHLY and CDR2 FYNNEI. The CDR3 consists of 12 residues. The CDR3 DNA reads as TGTGCCAGCAACTACAGGGAAGGCGAGCAGTACTTC. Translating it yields CASNYREGEQYF.

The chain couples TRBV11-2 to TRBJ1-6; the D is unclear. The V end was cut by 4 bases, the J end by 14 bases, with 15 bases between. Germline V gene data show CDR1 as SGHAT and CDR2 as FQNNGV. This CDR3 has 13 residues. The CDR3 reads CASSSTGRVSLHF. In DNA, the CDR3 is TGTGCCAGCAGCTCCACCGGTAGGGTATCCCTCCACTTT.

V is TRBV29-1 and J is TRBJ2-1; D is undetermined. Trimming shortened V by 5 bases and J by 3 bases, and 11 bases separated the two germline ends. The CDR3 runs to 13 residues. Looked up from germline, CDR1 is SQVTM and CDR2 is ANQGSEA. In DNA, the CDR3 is TGCAGCGTTCTTAAACCCCTCTACAATGAGCAGTTCTTC. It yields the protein CSVLKPLYNEQFF.

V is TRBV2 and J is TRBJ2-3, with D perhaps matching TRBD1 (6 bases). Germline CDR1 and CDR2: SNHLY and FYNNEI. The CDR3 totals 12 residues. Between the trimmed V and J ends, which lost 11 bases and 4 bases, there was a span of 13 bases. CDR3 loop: CAVRGVADTQYF. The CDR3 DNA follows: TGTGCCGTCAGGGGAGTTGCAGATACGCAGTATTTT. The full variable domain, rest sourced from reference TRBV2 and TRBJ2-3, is EPEVTQTPSHQVTQMGQEVILRCVPISNHLYFYWYRQILGQKVEFLVSFYNNEISEKSEIFDDQFSVERPDGSNFTLKIRSTKLEDSAMYFCAVRGVADTQYFGPGTRLTVL.

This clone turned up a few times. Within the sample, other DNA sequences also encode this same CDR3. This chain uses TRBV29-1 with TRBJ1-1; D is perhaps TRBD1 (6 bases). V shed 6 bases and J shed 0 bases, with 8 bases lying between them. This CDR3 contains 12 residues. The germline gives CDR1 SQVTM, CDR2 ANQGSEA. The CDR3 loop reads CSVQGMNTEAFF. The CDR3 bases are TGCAGCGTCCAGGGGATGAACACTGAAGCTTTCTTT.

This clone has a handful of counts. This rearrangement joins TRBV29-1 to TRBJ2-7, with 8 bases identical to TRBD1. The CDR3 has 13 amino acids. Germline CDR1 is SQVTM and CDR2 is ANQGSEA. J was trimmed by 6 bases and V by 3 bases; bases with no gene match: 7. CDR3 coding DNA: TGCAGCGTTGAGCAGGGGGCGGGATTCGAGCAGTACTTC. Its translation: CSVEQGAGFEQYF.

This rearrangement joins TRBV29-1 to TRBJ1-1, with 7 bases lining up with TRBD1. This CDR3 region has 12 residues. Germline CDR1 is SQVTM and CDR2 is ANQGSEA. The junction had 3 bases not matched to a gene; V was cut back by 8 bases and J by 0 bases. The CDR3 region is CSIRGLNTEAFF. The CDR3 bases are TGCAGCATCAGGGGGTTGAACACTGAAGCTTTCTTT.